This TCR beta chain appears in the sequencing data of a study of cytomegalovirus exposure and HLA in healthy donors. The CDR3 covers 13 residues. Trimming took 7 bases from V and 8 from J; bases not matched to a gene: 10. CDR1 MDHEN and CDR2 SYDVKM come from the germline V gene. Primers for the PCR totalled 60 Vbeta and 13 Jbeta. This table comes from immunoSEQ multiplex PCR, and its TCRdb copy is limited to in-frame clones, with some not included. The sample records 160,000 or so clones, roughly 80% being singletons. Sequenced sample: PBMCs. The chain joins TRBV28 to TRBJ1-2, with 7 bases that match TRBD1. The clonotype originates from a man aged 50-59 years in good health and CMV-seropositive. The CDR3 nucleotides are TGTGCCAGCATTTCAGGACAGGTGAGCGGCTACACCTTC. Its translation is CASISGQVSGYTF.